These 3 T cell receptor beta chains were sequenced from one sample in a study of T cells after yellow fever vaccination. Each CDR3 protein gets one entry after TCRdb re-called the 5' RACE reads with MiXCR. Of approximately 300,000 distinct CDR3 sequences listed, over 8.5% were seen once; the top ten hold over 3%. The sample here was CD4+ T cells sorted from PBMCs, taken 45 days after the yellow fever booster vaccination. Receptors originate from a man younger than 30 who received the YFV17D yellow fever vaccine.

A few counts support this clonotype. The CDR3 spells CASSLFWSGGDHEQYF. In DNA form, the CDR3 reads TGTGCCAGCAGCTTATTTTGGTCAGGGGGCGACCACGAGCAGTACTTC. V usage is TRBV7-2 and J usage is TRBJ2-7, with 8 nucleotides matching TRBD1. Per germline, CDR1 SGHTA and CDR2 FQGNSA. The CDR3 is made up of 16 amino acids. V dropped 2 bases and J dropped 5; count of bases not matched to a gene: 11.

The chain joins TRBV28 to TRBJ1-1, with TRBD1 as a possible D gene (6 bases). CDR3 length equals 15 residues. Germline loops: CDR1 MDHEN, CDR2 SYDVKM. The V gene lost 3 bases and the J gene lost 5 bases, with 16 bases spanning the gap. This CDR3 reads CASSLAVGGVTEAFF. The CDR3 nucleotides are TGTGCCAGCAGTTTGGCTGTGGGGGGCGTGACTGAAGCTTTCTTT.

J is TRBJ2-5 and V is TRBV15; no reliable D call. The CDR3 covers 14 residues. With 0 bases removed from V and 2 bases from J, the gap between germline ends came to 7 bases. From germline, CDR1 is LNHNV and CDR2 YYDKDF (reference sequence). The CDR3 reads CATSRDFSQETQYF. DNA of the CDR3: TGTGCCACCAGCAGAGATTTCAGTCAAGAGACCCAGTACTTC.